This paragraph covers one T cell receptor beta chain sequence. TCRdb processed the RT-PCR reads anew with MiXCR; each CDR3 protein has one entry. In the table there are approximately 700,000 distinct CDR3 sequences, around 16% of which are singletons. Germline CDR1 MDHEN, CDR2 SYDVKM. The CDR3 runs 14 residues. This record comes from a study of response to subunit inactivated influenza vaccine. The sequences come from PBMCs from blood, collected roughly 13 days after vaccination. This receptor was taken from a middle-aged man who received an inactivated influenza vaccine. V usage is TRBV28 and J usage is TRBJ2-2; 7 positions agree with TRBD2. In nucleotides, the CDR3 is TGTGGGTCCCTCAGCGGGGCGAACACCGGGGAGCTGTTTTTT. This encodes CGSLSGANTGELFF.